This paragraph reports one TCR beta chain. TCRdb re-clonotyped the PCR reads through MiXCR. The sample includes about 39,000 clones, under 20% of them seen just once. All patients reached thyroid surgery having received no treatment beforehand. The data derive from a study of metastatic and nonmetastatic thyroid tumors. V shed 1 base and J shed 0 bases, with 7 bases lying between them. The CDR3 totals 14 residues. Per germline, CDR1 LGHDT and CDR2 YNNKEL (reference sequence). The TCR originated in a female donor with papillary thyroid cancer or a benign thyroid nodule (not recorded which). Some clones in this sample may be carry-over from other donors' samples. What was sequenced was tumor tissue. The chain couples TRBV3-1 to TRBJ2-7; possible D gene TRBD2, 5 bases. The CDR3 spells CASSQGSGSYEQYF. The CDR3 region has the DNA TGTGCCAGCAGCCAAGGAAGCGGCTCCTACGAGCAGTACTTC.